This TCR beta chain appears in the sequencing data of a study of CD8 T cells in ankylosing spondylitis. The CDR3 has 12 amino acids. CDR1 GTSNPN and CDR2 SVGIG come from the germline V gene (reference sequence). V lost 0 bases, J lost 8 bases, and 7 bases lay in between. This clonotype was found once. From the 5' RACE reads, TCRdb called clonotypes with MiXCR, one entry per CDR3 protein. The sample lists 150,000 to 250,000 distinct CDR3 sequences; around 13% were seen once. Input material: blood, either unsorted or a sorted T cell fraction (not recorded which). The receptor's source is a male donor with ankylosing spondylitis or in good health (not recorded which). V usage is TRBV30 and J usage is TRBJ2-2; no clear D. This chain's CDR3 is CAWSVRAGELFF. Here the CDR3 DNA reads TGTGCCTGGAGTGTACGGGCAGGGGAGCTGTTTTTT.